These 21 T cell receptor beta chains came from one sample sequenced in a study of cytomegalovirus exposure and HLA in healthy donors. PCR primers comprised 60 Vbeta and 13 Jbeta primers. The repertoire was sequenced with immunoSEQ multiplex PCR; TCRdb's copy has only in-frame clones and lacks some. The sample table sets out around 190,000 clones. The source material was PBMCs. The receptors were sampled from a woman in her 30s in good health and CMV-seropositive.

The chain carries TRBV6-5 and TRBJ1-1; 7 bases fit TRBD1. The V segment lost 5 bases and the J segment 0 bases; nucleotides outside the gene matches: 6. The CDR3 contains 15 residues. CDR1 and CDR2 from the germline V gene are MNHEY and SVGAGI. The CDR3 here is CASSKGAGVNTEAFF. DNA for the CDR3: TGTGCCAGCAGTAAGGGGGCGGGTGTGAACACTGAAGCTTTCTTT.

The chain employs TRBV9 and TRBJ1-6; 8 nucleotides line up with TRBD1. V lost 3 bases to trimming and J lost 9 bases; unmatched junction nucleotides: 8. CDR1 and CDR2 (germline): SGDLS, YYNGEE. The length of the CDR3 is 15 residues. This CDR3 is CASSAQQGARSPLHF. The CDR3 coding sequence is TGTGCCAGCAGCGCCCAGCAGGGGGCGCGTTCACCCCTCCACTTT.

The chain carries TRBV10-1 and TRBJ2-5; perhaps TRBD2 as D (5 bases). The DNA end is a closer match to TRBJ2-7, so the J assignment may be wrong. Germline assignment: CDR1 WNHNN and CDR2 SYGVQD (reference sequence). This CDR3 comprises 14 residues. Here the CDR3 DNA reads TGCGCCAGCAGTGACCCTAGCCGCTCCTACGAGCAGTACTTC. Its protein is CASSDPSRSYEQYF.

V is TRBV7-8 and J is TRBJ1-6; 8 positions agree with TRBD1. J was trimmed by 9 bases and V by 4 bases; bases with no gene match: 5. The CDR3 has 14 residues. Germline assignment: CDR1 SGHVS and CDR2 FQNEAQ. CDR3 in DNA: TGTGCCAGCAGCTCCACAGGGGGTGGTTCACCCCTCCACTTT. Translation gives CASSSTGGGSPLHF.

This rearrangement joins TRBV5-4 to TRBJ2-3, with 7 positions matching TRBD2. The V and J ends lost 4 bases and 4 bases, in that order; junction bases with no gene match: 12. CDR3 length: 16 residues. Germline-derived CDR1 and CDR2 are SGHNT and YYREEE (reference sequence). The CDR3 nucleotides are TGTGCCAGCAGCCCGACCGGCGGGAGTATTGCAGATACGCAGTATTTT. This sequence encodes CASSPTGGSIADTQYF.

CDR3 DNA: TGCGCCAGCAGCCAAGTCGGGAGAACGAGCGATGAGCAGTTCTTC. As protein: CASSQVGRTSDEQFF. The V gene is TRBV4-3, the J gene TRBJ2-1; perhaps TRBD2 as D (6 bases). Germline-derived CDR1 and CDR2 are LGHNA and YSLEER. This CDR3 comprises 15 residues. V lost 1 base, J lost 8 bases, and 15 bases lay in between.

The chain is built from TRBV19 and TRBJ1-2; D not certain. The CDR3 consists of 14 residues. V was clipped by 5 bases and J by 4 bases, with 14 bases between them. The germline gives CDR1 LNHDA, CDR2 SQIVND (reference sequence). CDR3 loop: CASSPASGIYGYTF. The CDR3 nucleotides read TGTGCCAGTAGTCCCGCGTCCGGGATCTATGGCTACACCTTC. The full variable domain, its missing parts supplied by reference TRBV19 and TRBJ1-2, is DGGITQSPKYLFRKEGQNVTLSCEQNLNHDAMYWYRQDPGQGLRLIYYSQIVNDFQKGDIAEGYSVSREKKESFPLTVTSAQKNPTAFYLCASSPASGIYGYTFGSGTRLTVV.

The chain is built from TRBV28 and TRBJ1-2; D gene uncertain. The ends were cut back, 6 bases at V and 5 bases at J, with 13 bases in the middle. This CDR3 region has 13 residues. The germline V gene encodes CDR1 MDHEN and CDR2 SYDVKM. CDR3: CASSSSPGYGYTF. CDR3 nucleotides: TGTGCCAGCAGCTCATCCCCGGGTTATGGCTACACCTTC.

The gene calls are TRBV30 and TRBJ1-4, with 8 bases matching TRBD1. This CDR3 spans 12 amino acids. The V and J ends lost 2 bases and 8 bases, in that order; junction bases with no gene match: 1. Germline-derived CDR1 and CDR2 are GTSNPN and SVGIG (reference sequence). Here the CDR3 reads CAWSRDREKLFF. Written as DNA, the CDR3 is TGTGCCTGGAGTAGGGACAGGGAAAAACTGTTTTTT. Complete variable domain (other parts from reference TRBV30 and TRBJ1-4): SQTIHQWPATLVQPVGSPLSLECTVEGTSNPNLYWYRQAAGRGLQLLFYSVGIGQISSEVPQNLSASRPQDRQFILSSKKLLLSDSGFYLCAWSRDREKLFFGSGTQLSVL.

This chain connects TRBV6-5 to TRBJ1-2, with D possibly TRBD1 on 5 matching bases. Trimming took 6 bases from V and 8 from J, leaving 19 bases between them. Per germline, CDR1 MNHEY and CDR2 SVGAGI. The CDR3 has 14 amino acids. Here the CDR3 reads CASSLLGGVGGYTF. The CDR3 DNA is TGTGCCAGCAGCCTCCTGGGGGGAGTGGGCGGCTACACCTTC.

The rearrangement joins TRBV14 to TRBJ2-1; D remains ambiguous. V lost 0 bases, J lost 4 bases, and 10 bases lay in between. CDR3 length: 15 amino acids. Germline V gives CDR1 SGHDN, CDR2 FVKESK. The CDR3 sequence is CASSQDQNWYNEQFF. The CDR3 nucleotides are TGTGCCAGCAGCCAAGATCAGAATTGGTACAATGAGCAGTTCTTC.

The J gene is TRBJ1-2, the V gene TRBV5-1, with 9 bases aligning to TRBD1. The V segment lost 2 bases and the J segment 6 bases; nucleotides outside the gene matches: 5. Germline values: CDR1 SGHRS, CDR2 YFSETQ. This CDR3 contains 14 residues. The DNA for the CDR3 is TGCGCCAGCAGCTTCCAGGGACAGGGAGATGGCTACACCTTC. As protein: CASSFQGQGDGYTF.

The chain combines TRBV4-3 with TRBJ2-1; TRBD1 aligns across 9 bases. Germline lookup yields CDR1 LGHNA and CDR2 YSLEER. CDR3 length equals 12 residues. V trimming: 5 bases; J trimming: 16 bases; junction bases outside the gene matches: 9. The CDR3 DNA sequence: TGCGCCAGCAGCGACCGGGACAGGGCCGCCTTCTTC. This encodes CASSDRDRAAFF.

The chain has TRBV2 and TRBJ1-1; unclear D gene. Germline V gene lookup returns CDR1 SNHLY and CDR2 FYNNEI. CDR3 size: 11 residues. Between the trimmed V and J ends, which lost 2 bases and 11 bases, there was a span of 9 bases. The DNA for the CDR3 is TGTGCCAGCAGTGAAAAGGTTAGCGCTTTCTTT. Its protein product is CASSEKVSAFF.

The V and J genes are TRBV29-1 and TRBJ2-3; perhaps TRBD1 as D (6 bases). Trimming removed 0 bases at V and 12 bases at J, with 19 bases between. The germline V gene has CDR1 SQVTM and CDR2 ANQGSEA. The CDR3 spans 14 residues. CDR3 in amino acids: CSVEDQTTGSNQYF. The CDR3 nucleotides are TGCAGCGTTGAAGATCAAACCACAGGGTCAAACCAGTATTTT.

The chain employs TRBV6-5 and TRBJ2-3, with a tentative D call TRBD1 (5 bases). This CDR3 has 14 amino acids. Germline lookup yields CDR1 MNHEY and CDR2 SVGAGI. Trimming removed 3 bases at V and 4 bases at J, with 11 bases between. CDR3 sequence: CASSYQGQADTQYF. The DNA for the CDR3 is TGTGCCAGCAGTTATCAGGGTCAGGCAGATACGCAGTATTTT.

The rearrangement uses TRBV28 and TRBJ2-1; unclear D gene. Trimming cost V 5 bases and J 3 bases, with 5 bases left between them. This CDR3 spans 12 amino acids. Germline V gene data show CDR1 as MDHEN and CDR2 as SYDVKM. CDR3 sequence reads: CASSRSYNEQFF. CDR3 nucleotides: TGTGCCAGCAGTCGGAGCTACAATGAGCAGTTCTTC. The variable domain in full, completed from reference TRBV28 and TRBJ2-1, reads DVKVTQSSRYLVKRTGEKVFLECVQDMDHENMFWYRQDPGLGLRLIYFSYDVKMKEKGDIPEGYSVSREKKERFSLILESASTNQTSMYLCASSRSYNEQFFGPGTRLTVL.

CDR3 in amino acids: CASSYSDTLYGYTF. The DNA of the CDR3 is TGTGCCAGCAGTTACTCGGACACCCTCTATGGCTACACCTTC. The rearrangement uses TRBV6-5 and TRBJ1-2, with a possible D match to TRBD1 (5 bases). Looked up from germline, CDR1 is MNHEY and CDR2 is SVGAGI. This CDR3 is built from 14 residues. Trimming removed 0 bases from V and 4 bases from J, with 9 bases in between.

This sequence joins TRBV7-9 and TRBJ1-4, with a weak D call TRBD1 (6 bases). The V and J ends lost 1 base and 4 bases respectively, with 16 bases between them. CDR3 size: 17 residues. The V gene's germline CDR1 is SEHNR and CDR2 FQNEAQ (reference sequence). CDR3 region: CASSLGTEIKGNEKLFF. The CDR3 bases are TGTGCCAGCAGCTTAGGGACAGAAATAAAGGGTAATGAAAAACTGTTTTTT. Supplemented by reference TRBV7-9 and TRBJ1-4, the full variable domain reads DTGVSQNPRHKITKRGQNVTFRCDPISEHNRLYWYRQTLGQGPEFLTYFQNEAQLEKSRLLSDRFSAERPKGSFSTLEIQRTEQGDSAMYLCASSLGTEIKGNEKLFFGSGTQLSVL.

The chain is built from TRBV6-5 and TRBJ1-2; 7 bases line up with TRBD1. Germline V gene data show CDR1 as MNHEY and CDR2 as SVGAGI. Trimming at V came to 6 bases and at J to 4 bases, leaving 11 bases not matched to a gene. This CDR3 is 15 amino acids long. The CDR3 bases are TGTGCCAGCAGCCCCACAGGGGCTCGGGGCTATGGCTACACCTTC. Residues: CASSPTGARGYGYTF.

The rearrangement joins TRBV5-1 to TRBJ2-1, with 7 bases lining up with TRBD1. This CDR3 spans 15 amino acids. V lost 7 bases to trimming and J lost 3 bases; unmatched junction nucleotides: 10. Germline V gene lookup returns CDR1 SGHRS and CDR2 YFSETQ. In nucleotides, the CDR3 is TGCGCCAGCGGAGGTGGGGACAGAAGCTACAATGAGCAGTTCTTC. Amino acid sequence: CASGGGDRSYNEQFF.